This T cell receptor beta chain was profiled in a study of regulatory T cells in long-lasting Graves disease. Study-level points and caveats: Persistent disease favored TRBV28, TRBJ1-2 and TRBJ2-5. Accuracy was possibly reduced by small sample size. Graves' patients with persistent disease showed TCR diversity lower than patients newly diagnosed.

Construction of the TCR beta libraries employed iRepertoire HTBI primers in conjunction with Arm-PCR of CDR3 regions. In the source study's methods: Samples jointly harbored roughly 60 TRBV and over 13 TRBJ segments. TCRdb fed the multiplex PCR reads into MiXCR, producing one record per CDR3 protein. These V and J calls originate from TCRdb's pipeline instead of the authors' own analysis. The table includes some 420,000 distinct CDR3 sequences, about 20% detected once. As to time point: persistent/refractory GD, antithyroid drugs over 5 years with positive TRAb. RNA extracted from PBMCs served as the sequencing template. In this sample, this clonotype turned up many times. Its antigen remains unidentified. The length of the CDR3 is 15 residues. Trimming left V 4 bases short and J 3 bases short, with 16 bases between. Germline V gives CDR1 SGHNT, CDR2 YENEEA.

This receptor was taken from a female donor with Graves disease. This specimen consisted of peripheral blood mononuclear cells (PBMCs), obtained when the disease was refractory, from a patient treated with antithyroid drugs. This sequence joins TRBV11-3 and TRBJ2-7; TRBD2 is a possible D gene (5 bases). In nucleotides, the CDR3 is TGTGCCAGCAGCTCTATACTGTCGGGGAACTACGAGCAGTACTTC. It is translated as CASSSILSGNYEQYF.